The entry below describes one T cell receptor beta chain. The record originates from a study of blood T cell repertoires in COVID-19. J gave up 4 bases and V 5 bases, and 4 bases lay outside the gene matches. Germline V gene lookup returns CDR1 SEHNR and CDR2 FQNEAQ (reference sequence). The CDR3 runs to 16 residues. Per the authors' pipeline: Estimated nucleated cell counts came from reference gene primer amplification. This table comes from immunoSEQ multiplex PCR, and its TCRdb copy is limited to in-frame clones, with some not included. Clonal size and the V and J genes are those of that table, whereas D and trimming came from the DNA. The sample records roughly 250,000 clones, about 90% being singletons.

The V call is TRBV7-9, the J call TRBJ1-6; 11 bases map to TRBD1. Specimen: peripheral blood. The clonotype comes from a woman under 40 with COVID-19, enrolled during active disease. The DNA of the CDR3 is TGTGCCAGCAGCACCGGGACAGGGGGATATAATTCACCCCTCCACTTT. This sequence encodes CASSTGTGGYNSPLHF.